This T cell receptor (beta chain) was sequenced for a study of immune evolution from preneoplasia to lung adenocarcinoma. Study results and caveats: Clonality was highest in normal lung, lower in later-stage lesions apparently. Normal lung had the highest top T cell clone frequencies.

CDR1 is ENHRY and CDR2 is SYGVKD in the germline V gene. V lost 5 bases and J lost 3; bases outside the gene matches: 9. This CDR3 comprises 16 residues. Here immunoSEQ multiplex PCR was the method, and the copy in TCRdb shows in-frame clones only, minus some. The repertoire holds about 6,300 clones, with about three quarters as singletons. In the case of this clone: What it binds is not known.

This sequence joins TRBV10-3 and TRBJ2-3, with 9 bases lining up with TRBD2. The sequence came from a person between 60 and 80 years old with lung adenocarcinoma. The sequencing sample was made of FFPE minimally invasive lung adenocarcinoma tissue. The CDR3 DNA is TGTGCCATCAGTCTGCCAACAGCGGGAGGTACAGATACGCAGTATTTT. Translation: CAISLPTAGGTDTQYF.